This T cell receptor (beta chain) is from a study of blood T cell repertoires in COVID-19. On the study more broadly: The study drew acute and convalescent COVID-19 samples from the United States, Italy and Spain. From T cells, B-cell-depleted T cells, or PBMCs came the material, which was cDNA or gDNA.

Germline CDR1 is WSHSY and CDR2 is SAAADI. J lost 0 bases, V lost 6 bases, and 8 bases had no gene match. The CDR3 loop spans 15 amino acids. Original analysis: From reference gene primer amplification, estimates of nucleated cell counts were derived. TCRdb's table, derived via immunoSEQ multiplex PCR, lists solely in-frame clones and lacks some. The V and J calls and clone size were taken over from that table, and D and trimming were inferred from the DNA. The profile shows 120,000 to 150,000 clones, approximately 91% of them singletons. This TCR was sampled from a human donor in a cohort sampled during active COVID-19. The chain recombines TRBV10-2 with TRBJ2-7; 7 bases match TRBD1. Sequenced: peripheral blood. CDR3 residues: CASRRPGTDSYEQYF. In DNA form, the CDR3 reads TGCGCCAGCAGGAGACCCGGGACAGACTCCTACGAGCAGTACTTC.